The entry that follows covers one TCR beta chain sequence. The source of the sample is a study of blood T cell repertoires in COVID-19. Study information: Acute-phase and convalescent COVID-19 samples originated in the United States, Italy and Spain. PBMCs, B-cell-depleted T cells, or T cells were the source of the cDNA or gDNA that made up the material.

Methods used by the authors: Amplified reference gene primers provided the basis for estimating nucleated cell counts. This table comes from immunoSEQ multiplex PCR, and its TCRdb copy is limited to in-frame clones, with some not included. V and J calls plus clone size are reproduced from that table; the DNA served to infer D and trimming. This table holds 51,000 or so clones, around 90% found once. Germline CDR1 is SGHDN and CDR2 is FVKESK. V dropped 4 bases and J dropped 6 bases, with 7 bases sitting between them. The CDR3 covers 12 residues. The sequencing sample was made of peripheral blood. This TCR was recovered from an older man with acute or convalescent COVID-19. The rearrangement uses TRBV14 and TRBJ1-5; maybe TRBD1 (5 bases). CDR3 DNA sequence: TGTGCCAGCAGCCTGGGGGGTCAGCCCCAGCATTTT. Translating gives CASSLGGQPQHF. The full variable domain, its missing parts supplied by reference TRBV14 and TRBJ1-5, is EAGVTQFPSHSVIEKGQTVTLRCDPISGHDNLYWYRRVMGKEIKFLLHFVKESKQDESGMPNNRFLAERTGGTYSTLKVQPAELEDSGVYFCASSLGGQPQHFGDGTRLSIL.